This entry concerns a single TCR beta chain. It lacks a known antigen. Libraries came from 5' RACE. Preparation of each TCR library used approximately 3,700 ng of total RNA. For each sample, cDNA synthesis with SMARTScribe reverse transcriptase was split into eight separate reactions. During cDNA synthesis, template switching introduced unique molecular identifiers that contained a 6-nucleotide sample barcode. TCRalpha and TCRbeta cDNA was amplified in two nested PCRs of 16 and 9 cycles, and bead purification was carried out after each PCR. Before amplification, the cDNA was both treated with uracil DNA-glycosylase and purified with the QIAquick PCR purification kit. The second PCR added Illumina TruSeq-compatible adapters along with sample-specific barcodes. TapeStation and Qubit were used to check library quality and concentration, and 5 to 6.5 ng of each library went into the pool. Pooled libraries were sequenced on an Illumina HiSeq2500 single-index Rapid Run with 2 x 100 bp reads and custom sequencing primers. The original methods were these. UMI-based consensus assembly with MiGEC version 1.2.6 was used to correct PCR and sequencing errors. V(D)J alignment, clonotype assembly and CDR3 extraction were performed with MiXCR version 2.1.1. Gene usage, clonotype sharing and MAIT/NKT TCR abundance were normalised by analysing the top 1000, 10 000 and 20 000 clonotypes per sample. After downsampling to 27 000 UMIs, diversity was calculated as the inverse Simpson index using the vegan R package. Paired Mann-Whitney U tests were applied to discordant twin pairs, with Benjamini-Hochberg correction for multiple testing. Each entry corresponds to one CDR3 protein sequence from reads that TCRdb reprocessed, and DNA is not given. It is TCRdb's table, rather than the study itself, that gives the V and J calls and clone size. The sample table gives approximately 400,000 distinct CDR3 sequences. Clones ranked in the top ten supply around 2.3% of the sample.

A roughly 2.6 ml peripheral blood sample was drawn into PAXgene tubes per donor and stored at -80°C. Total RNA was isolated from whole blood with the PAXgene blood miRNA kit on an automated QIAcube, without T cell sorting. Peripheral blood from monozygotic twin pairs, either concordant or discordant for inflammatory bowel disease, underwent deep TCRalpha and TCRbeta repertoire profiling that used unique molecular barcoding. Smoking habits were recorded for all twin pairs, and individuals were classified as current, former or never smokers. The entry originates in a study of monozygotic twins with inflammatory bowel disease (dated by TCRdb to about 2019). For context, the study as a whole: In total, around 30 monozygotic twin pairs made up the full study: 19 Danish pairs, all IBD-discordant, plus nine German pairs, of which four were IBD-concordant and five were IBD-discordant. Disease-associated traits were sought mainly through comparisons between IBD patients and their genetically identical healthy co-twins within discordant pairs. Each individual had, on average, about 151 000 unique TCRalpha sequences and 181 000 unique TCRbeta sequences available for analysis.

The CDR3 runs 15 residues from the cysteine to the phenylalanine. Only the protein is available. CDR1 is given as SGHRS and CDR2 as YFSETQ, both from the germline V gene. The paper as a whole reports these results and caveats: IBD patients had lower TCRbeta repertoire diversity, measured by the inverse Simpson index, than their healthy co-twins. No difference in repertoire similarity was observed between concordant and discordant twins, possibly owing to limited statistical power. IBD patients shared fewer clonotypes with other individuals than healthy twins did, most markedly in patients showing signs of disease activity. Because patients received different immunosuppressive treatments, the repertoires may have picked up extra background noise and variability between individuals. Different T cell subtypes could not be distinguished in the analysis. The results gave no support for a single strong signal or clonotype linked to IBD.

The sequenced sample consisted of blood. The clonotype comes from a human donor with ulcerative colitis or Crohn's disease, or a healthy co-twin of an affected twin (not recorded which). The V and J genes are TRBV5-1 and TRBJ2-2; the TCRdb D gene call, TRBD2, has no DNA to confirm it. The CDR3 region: CASSSGLGETGELFF.